The 22 T cell receptor beta chains listed next were all sequenced from one sample in a study of T cells in Graves' hyperthyroidism and ophthalmopathy. Researchers took RNA transcripts and amplified the TCR beta CDR3 regions from them. A first-round RT-PCR of the TCR CDR3 used the HTBI primer set. TCRdb independently ran MiXCR on the multiplex PCR reads; one entry per CDR3 protein. Among approximately 46,000 distinct CDR3 sequences, roughly 50% were seen once, and the ten largest hold about 30%. Sequencing used peripheral blood or thyroid tissue (not recorded which). The receptors here all came from a woman aged 45 to 65 with Graves' hyperthyroidism.

Here the CDR3 DNA reads TGCAGTGCTAGAGATGTGGGGGAGCTGTTTTTT. As protein: CSARDVGELFF. The V call is TRBV20-1, the J call TRBJ2-2; D uncertain. Between the trimmed V and J ends, which lost 0 bases and 8 bases, there was a span of 4 bases. Germline loops: CDR1 DFQATT, CDR2 SNEGSKA (reference sequence). CDR3 length equals 11 residues.

The chain is built from TRBV5-5 and TRBJ1-2; no reliable D call. Germline assignment: CDR1 SGHKS and CDR2 YYEKEE (reference sequence). CDR3 length: 12 amino acids. V lost 5 bases to trimming and J lost 7 bases, with 12 bases between them. The CDR3 nucleotides read TGTGCCAGCAGAAAGGTCGGAGGTGGCTACACCTTC. This translates into CASRKVGGGYTF.

Comment on this clonotype: The conserved phenylalanine or tryptophan is not found at the CDR3 terminus, so this likely reflects a read error. Because the CDR3's place on the DNA is in doubt, the DNA is left out and the CDR3 is given as listed by TCRdb. This chain joins TRBV20-1 and TRBJ2-6; TRBD2 was called by the table and not checked on the DNA. The germline V gene has CDR1 DFQATT and CDR2 SNEGSKA (reference sequence). The CDR3 contains 15 residues when both ends are counted. The CDR3 sequence is CSATRRTTGANVLTS.

This clonotype was found many times. This rearrangement joins TRBV29-1 to TRBJ2-7; 7 nucleotides match TRBD2. V lost 3 bases, J lost 3 bases, and 5 bases stayed unmatched. The CDR3 sequence is 13 residues long. From germline, CDR1 is SQVTM and CDR2 ANQGSEA. In DNA, the CDR3 is TGCAGCGTTGATGGGGGGGGGTTCTACGAGCAGTACTTC. This translates into CSVDGGGFYEQYF.

This clonotype came up many times. The chain links TRBV20-1 to TRBJ2-2, with D perhaps TRBD1 (5 bases). V dropped 3 bases and J dropped 3 bases, with 8 bases sitting between them. CDR3 length: 13 amino acids. Per germline, CDR1 DFQATT and CDR2 SNEGSKA (reference sequence). CDR3 in DNA: TGCAGTGCTAGCAGGGCGGACACCGGGGAGCTGTTTTTT. Protein: CSASRADTGELFF.

This clonotype occurred many times. The CDR3 spells CASTRGPQETQYF. CDR3 sequence (DNA): TGTGCCAGCACCCGGGGGCCCCAAGAGACCCAGTACTTC. The V gene is TRBV2, the J gene TRBJ2-5; D possibly matches TRBD1 or TRBD2 (6 bases each). Trimming took off 7 bases at V and 1 base at J, with 10 bases between the two ends. The CDR3 totals 13 residues. Germline V gene lookup returns CDR1 SNHLY and CDR2 FYNNEI. Full variable domain (missing parts from reference TRBV2 and TRBJ2-5): EPEVTQTPSHQVTQMGQEVILRCVPISNHLYFYWYRQILGQKVEFLVSFYNNEISEKSEIFDDQFSVERPDGSNFTLKIRSTKLEDSAMYFCASTRGPQETQYFGPGTRLLVL.

This clonotype has at least ten counts. V usage is TRBV15 and J usage is TRBJ1-5, with TRBD1 matching over 9 bases. The CDR3 is 16 residues long. Germline-derived CDR1 and CDR2 are LNHNV and YYDKDF (reference sequence). Trimming cost V 0 bases and J 2 bases; bases outside gene matches: 2. DNA of the CDR3: TGTGCCACCAGCAGAGAACAGGGGGCCGGCAATCAGCCCCAGCATTTT. It encodes CATSREQGAGNQPQHF.

This clonotype turned up a few times. This chain uses TRBV29-1 with TRBJ2-7, with TRBD1 identical over 10 bases. CDR3 length: 14 amino acids. J gave up 2 bases and V 2 bases, and 3 bases lay outside the gene matches. Germline V gene lookup returns CDR1 SQVTM and CDR2 ANQGSEA. In nucleotides, the CDR3 is TGCAGCGTTGAAAGGGGGACAGGGGCCTACGAGCAGTACTTC. Translating it yields CSVERGTGAYEQYF.

V and J are TRBV10-3 and TRBJ1-4; D not resolved. Germline CDR1 reads ENHRY; CDR2 reads SYGVKD. V lost 6 bases and J 5 bases, leaving 4 bases between the germline ends. The CDR3 sequence is 11 residues long. The CDR3 reads CAIRENEKLFF. In DNA, the CDR3 is TGTGCCATCAGGGAAAATGAAAAACTGTTTTTT.

The genes are TRBV20-1 and TRBJ2-7; 7 nucleotides align to TRBD2. The CDR3 is made up of 13 amino acids. The germline CDR1 and CDR2 sequences are DFQATT and SNEGSKA (reference sequence). V shed 3 bases and J 3 bases; nucleotides not matched to a gene: 5. Written as DNA, the CDR3 is TGCAGTGCTAGCTACAGCGGGATCTACGAGCAGTACTTC. It codes for CSASYSGIYEQYF.

The genes are TRBV27 and TRBJ2-5, with 9 bases identical to TRBD1. This CDR3 has 15 amino acids. Looked up from germline, CDR1 is MNHEY and CDR2 is SMNVEV (reference sequence). Losses at the gene ends were 4 bases for V and 2 bases for J; bases not matched to a gene: 5. Written as DNA, the CDR3 is TGTGCCAGCAGTTGGACAGGGGCCAGACAAGAGACCCAGTACTTC. It yields the protein CASSWTGARQETQYF.

This clonotype showed up many times. The gene calls are TRBV5-1 and TRBJ2-7; D may be TRBD1 or TRBD2 (7 bases each). This CDR3 comprises 14 residues. V dropped 0 bases and J dropped 5 bases, with 12 bases sitting between them. CDR1 is SGHRS and CDR2 is YFSETQ in the germline V gene. The DNA for the CDR3 is TGCGCCAGCAGCTTGGGTCAGGGGGGGGACGAGCAGTACTTC. This encodes CASSLGQGGDEQYF. Filled out from reference TRBV5-1 and TRBJ2-7, the complete variable domain reads KAGVTQTPRYLIKTRGQQVTLSCSPISGHRSVSWYQQTPGQGLQFLFEYFSETQRNKGNFPGRFSGRQFSNSRSEMNVSTLELGDSALYLCASSLGQGGDEQYFGPGTRLTVT.

In DNA, the CDR3 is TGCAGTGCCAGGTTTGGGGGACAGGGGGAAAAACTGTTTTTT. It is translated as CSARFGGQGEKLFF. The chain links TRBV20-1 to TRBJ1-4; TRBD1 aligns across 10 bases. Germline trimming cut 6 bases from V and 8 bases from J; bases unmatched to any gene: 9. CDR3 size: 14 residues. Per germline, CDR1 DFQATT and CDR2 SNEGSKA (reference sequence).

This clonotype has a count of ten or more. CDR3 sequence (DNA): TGTGCCAGCAGTCATCCAGCGTTGGGCTCTGGAAACACCATATATTTT. Its protein is CASSHPALGSGNTIYF. The V and J genes are TRBV28 and TRBJ1-3; no clear D gene. This CDR3 is 16 amino acids long. Germline CDR1 and CDR2: MDHEN and SYDVKM. Trimming shortened V by 5 bases and J by 0 bases, and 14 bases separated the two germline ends.

The V and J genes are TRBV20-1 and TRBJ1-2; D unclear. V lost 6 bases, J lost 4 bases, and 3 bases lay in between. The germline V gene has CDR1 DFQATT and CDR2 SNEGSKA (reference sequence). This CDR3 comprises 9 residues. The CDR3 DNA follows: TGCAGTGCCCGCTATGGCTACACCTTC. It specifies CSARYGYTF.

This clonotype came up many times. The chain joins TRBV20-1 to TRBJ1-4; D uncertain. Trimming removed 0 bases at V and 0 bases at J, with 5 bases between. This CDR3 contains 14 residues. Germline-derived CDR1 and CDR2 are DFQATT and SNEGSKA (reference sequence). CDR3 sequence reads: CSARDSATNEKLFF. CDR3 in DNA: TGCAGTGCTAGAGACAGCGCAACTAATGAAAAACTGTTTTTT.

As DNA, the CDR3 is TGTGCCAGCCGGGGACTTGGACAGGGAACCTACGAGCAGTACTTC. Its translation: CASRGLGQGTYEQYF. This chain links TRBV2 with TRBJ2-7; TRBD1 matches at 8 bases. Germline V CDR1 and CDR2: SNHLY, FYNNEI. The CDR3 spans 15 residues. V dropped 8 bases and J dropped 2; count of bases not matched to a gene: 11.

The rearrangement uses TRBV6-1 and TRBJ1-1, with a possible D match to TRBD1 (5 bases). This CDR3 has 14 amino acids. V gave up 6 bases and J gave up 0 bases, with 11 bases separating them. CDR1 and CDR2 (germline): MNHNS, SASEGT. CDR3 sequence (DNA): TGTGCCAGCAGCGATGGGACGGTGAACACTGAAGCTTTCTTT. This gives the protein CASSDGTVNTEAFF.

This clonotype was detected ten times or more. This chain links TRBV28 with TRBJ2-3; D might be TRBD2 (5 bases). CDR1 and CDR2 from the germline V gene are MDHEN and SYDVKM. The CDR3 extends over 15 amino acids. Trimming took 7 bases from V and 2 from J, leaving 16 bases between them. CDR3 region: CASTPETTDTDTQYF. The CDR3 nucleotides read TGTGCCAGCACCCCGGAGACTACTGACACAGATACGCAGTATTTT.

This clonotype was observed many times. The rearrangement links TRBV27 to TRBJ1-1, with unresolved D. V was pared by 2 bases and J by 3 bases, with 13 bases between. CDR1 and CDR2 from the germline V gene are MNHEY and SMNVEV (reference sequence). The CDR3 runs to 15 residues. CDR3 coding DNA: TGTGCCAGCAGTTTAAATAGGGTAGGATACACTGAAGCTTTCTTT. Translating it yields CASSLNRVGYTEAFF.

The genes are TRBV20-1 and TRBJ2-7; 11 bases fit TRBD1. CDR1 and CDR2 (germline): DFQATT, SNEGSKA (reference sequence). V was clipped by 6 bases and J by 4 bases; unmatched bases: 2. The CDR3 consists of 12 residues. In DNA, the CDR3 is TGCAGTGCGGACAGGGGGCAATACGAGCAGTACTTC. It specifies CSADRGQYEQYF.

This clonotype was picked up a small number of times. The final CDR3 position lacks the conserved phenylalanine or tryptophan, pointing to a likely read error. V usage is TRBV2 and J usage is TRBJ1-2; tentatively, D is TRBD1 (5 bases). The length of the CDR3 is 15 residues. V lost 2 bases, J lost 11 bases, and 21 bases lay in between. The V gene's germline CDR1 is SNHLY and CDR2 FYNNEI. The CDR3 reads CASSEPYSAGTIYTY. The CDR3 DNA reads TGTGCCAGCAGTGAACCGTACTCCGCCGGGACCATATACACCTAC.